This is a list of T cell receptor beta chains from one sample in a study of CD8+ T cells in alopecia areata. TCRdb's copy holds only in-frame clones and misses some; the assay was immunoSEQ multiplex PCR. Altogether 190,000 or so clones are present, roughly 62% being singletons, with the ten largest covering roughly 12%. Sequences were derived from CD8+ T cells sorted from blood, sampled at week 24, from a patient treated with tofacitinib. These receptors came from a human donor with alopecia areata. The CDR3 runs from the conserved cysteine through the conserved F or W. A D gene is named only where the DNA matches it firmly. The size of a clone is reported for some rows only, either as once, few or many, or as a class for expanded clones.

CDR3 length	clone size	V gene	D gene	J gene	CDR3 DNA	CDR3 protein
16	-	TRBV7-9	-	TRBJ2-5	TGTGCCAGCAGCTTAGCTGGGGGAGAACGGCGGGAGACCCAGTACTTC	CASSLAGGERRETQYF
11	-	TRBV12-5	-	TRBJ1-1	TGTGCTAGTGGTTGGGGGCTTGAAGCTTTCTTT	CASGWGLEAFF
14	few	TRBV11-2	TRBD1	TRBJ2-1	TGTGCCAGCAGCTTGGGGACAGGGGGCAATGAGCAGTTCTTC	CASSLGTGGNEQFF
13	-	TRBV4-1	-	TRBJ1-5	TGCGCCAGCAGCCCCAATGGAAATCAGCCCCAGCATTTT	CASSPNGNQPQHF
16	few	TRBV19	-	TRBJ1-2	TGTGCCAGTATCTCGGCGGGGCGGACTTCTAACTATGGCTACACCTTC	CASISAGRTSNYGYTF
15	-	TRBV23-1	TRBD1	TRBJ1-6	TGCGCCAGCAGTCAACCGGGACAGGAGGGTTCACCCCTCCACTTT	CASSQPGQEGSPLHF
14	-	TRBV9	-	TRBJ1-2	TGTGCCAGCAGCGTAGGGGGGGAGAACTATGGCTACACCTTC	CASSVGGENYGYTF
15	-	TRBV19	TRBD1	TRBJ2-7	TGTGCCAGTAGTTCCCGGGACAGGCCGACCTACGAGCAGTACTTC	CASSSRDRPTYEQYF
14	-	TRBV27	-	TRBJ1-2	TGTGCCAGCAGGCCTACCCTGGGAAACGAGGGCTACACCTTC	CASRPTLGNEGYTF
15	-	TRBV30	-	TRBJ2-5	TGTGCCTGGAATCTGGGGGTCGCGGAGGAAGAGACCCAGTACTTC	CAWNLGVAEEETQYF
13	-	TRBV2	-	TRBJ1-5	TGTGCCAGCAGTCTCAGCTCTAATCAGCCCCAGCATTTT	CASSLSSNQPQHF
15	-	TRBV30	TRBD1	TRBJ2-7	TGTGCCTGGAGAGTAGGACAGGGGGTCAGTTACGAGCAGTACTTC	CAWRVGQGVSYEQYF
12	-	TRBV2	-	TRBJ1-2	TGTGCCAGCAGAGGCAGCATAAATGGCTACACCTTC	CASRGSINGYTF
16	-	TRBV2	TRBD2	TRBJ2-1	TGTGCCAGCAGCGACTGGACTAGCGGGGGGCCGGGGGAGCAGTTCTTC	CASSDWTSGGPGEQFF
12	-	TRBV5-1	-	TRBJ1-2	TGCGCCAGCAGCTCATTGTTCTATGGCTACACCTTC	CASSSLFYGYTF
14	-	TRBV2	-	TRBJ2-2	TGTGCCAGCAGTGGATATGGGGGTACCGGGGAGCTGTTTTTT	CASSGYGGTGELFF
14	-	TRBV12-5	-	TRBJ2-1	TGTGCTAGTGGTTTGCGGGAAACCTACAATGAGCAGTTCTTC	CASGLRETYNEQFF
18	few	TRBV5-1	TRBD2	TRBJ2-3	TGCGCCAGCAGCATGGTGCTGGGAGGCGAGCGGGGGGAAGATACGCAGTATTTT	CASSMVLGGERGEDTQYF
11	-	TRBV29-1	-	TRBJ2-2	TGCAGCGTTCAGGGGACCGGGGAGCTGTTTTTT	CSVQGTGELFF
14	-	TRBV5-1	TRBD1	TRBJ2-7	TGCGCCAGCAGCGCCAGACAGGGTAACTACGAGCAGTACTTC	CASSARQGNYEQYF
14	-	TRBV5-1	-	TRBJ2-3	TGCGCCAGCAGGTACCGGGCCAGCACAGATACGCAGTATTTT	CASRYRASTDTQYF
17	-	TRBV29-1	TRBD2	TRBJ2-1	TGCAGCGTTGACGGCCTAGCGGGGGAACCTAGACGCAATGAGCAGTTCTTC	CSVDGLAGEPRRNEQFF
19	-	TRBV2	-	TRBJ1-5	TGTGCCAGCAGTGAAATGTGGCCACCCTCGGGCCACACCAATCAGCCCCAGCATTTT	CASSEMWPPSGHTNQPQHF
14	few	TRBV5-6	-	TRBJ1-1	TGTGCCAGCAGCCGACAGTTAAGTTTGACTGAAGCTTTCTTT	CASSRQLSLTEAFF
16	few	TRBV10-2	TRBD1	TRBJ2-1	TGCGCCAGCAGTGATCCGGGACAGGGATACTTCAATGAGCAGTTCTTC	CASSDPGQGYFNEQFF
12	few	TRBV7-9	-	TRBJ1-5	TGTGCCAGCAGCTTCGAGGGGCAGCCCCAGCATTTT	CASSFEGQPQHF